This entry lists 21 T cell receptor beta chains sequenced from one sample in a study of T cells in Graves' hyperthyroidism and ophthalmopathy. Amplification of TCR beta CDR3 regions was performed using RNA transcripts as template. The HTBI set primed first-round TCR CDR3 RT-PCR. TCRdb itself ran the multiplex PCR reads through MiXCR, one entry per CDR3 protein. Of around 600,000 distinct CDR3 sequences detected, 45% appear once; the ten largest clones hold less than 8.5%. Sequencing was carried out using peripheral blood or thyroid tissue (not recorded which). The receptor set was obtained from an adult man with Graves' disease, either hyperthyroidism or ophthalmopathy (not recorded which).

V and J are TRBV7-3 and TRBJ1-1; the D is unclear. Trimming shortened V by 5 bases and J by 5 bases, and 21 bases separated the two germline ends. Germline lookup yields CDR1 SGHTA and CDR2 FQGTGA. The CDR3 has 16 residues. This chain's CDR3 is CASSPGPIRLGTEAFF. In DNA, the CDR3 is TGTGCCAGCAGCCCCGGTCCGATACGGTTGGGGACTGAAGCTTTCTTT.

This clonotype appeared many times. The V and J genes are TRBV25-1 and TRBJ2-5; D might be TRBD1 (6 bases). Trimming left V 5 bases short and J 5 bases short, with 21 bases between. The CDR3 consists of 16 residues. Germline V CDR1 and CDR2: MGHDK, SYGVNS. The CDR3 sequence: CASSTGTHILGETQYF. Here the CDR3 DNA reads TGTGCCAGCAGTACCGGGACACACATCCTGGGTGAGACCCAGTACTTC.

The CDR3 DNA follows: TGTGCCAGCAGTGCTAGAGATACGGGGGGCGCGGGCTATGGCTACACCTTC. It specifies CASSARDTGGAGYGYTF. V is TRBV7-3 and J is TRBJ1-2, with D perhaps TRBD1 (6 bases). Germline-derived CDR1 and CDR2 are SGHTA and FQGTGA. The ends were cut back, 6 bases at V and 4 bases at J, with 24 bases in the middle. CDR3 size: 17 residues.

The V gene is TRBV7-2, the J gene TRBJ1-5, with D tentatively TRBD1 (5 bases). The CDR3 has 16 residues. Trimming pared 6 bases from V and 2 bases from J, leaving 17 bases between. Per the germline V gene, CDR1 is SGHTA and CDR2 is FQGNSA. The CDR3 protein is CASSDYKARGNQPQHF. CDR3 nucleotides: TGTGCCAGCAGTGATTATAAAGCCAGGGGCAATCAGCCCCAGCATTTT.

This clonotype was recorded many times. The rearrangement uses TRBV7-9 and TRBJ1-3; no firm D call. V was pared by 5 bases and J by 8 bases, with 10 bases between. Germline lookup yields CDR1 SEHNR and CDR2 FQNEAQ (reference sequence). The CDR3 spans 12 residues. The CDR3 spells CASSPSRDTIYF. The DNA for the CDR3 is TGTGCCAGCAGCCCCTCTCGGGACACCATATATTTT.

This clonotype turned up a few times. This chain connects TRBV19 to TRBJ1-6; possibly TRBD1 for D (5 bases). Germline V gene sequence: CDR1 LNHDA, CDR2 SQIVND (reference sequence). CDR3 length: 16 amino acids. V was trimmed by 6 bases and J by 9 bases, leaving 21 bases between them. CDR3 in amino acids: CASSSSGDPGGSPLHF. The CDR3 region has the DNA TGTGCCAGTAGCTCATCGGGGGACCCGGGAGGTTCACCCCTCCACTTT.

There are a few counts of this clonotype. The chain combines TRBV12-3 or TRBV12-4 with TRBJ1-2; no clear D. There are 13 residues in the CDR3. V lost 2 bases and J 2 bases, leaving 6 bases between the germline ends. CDR3 nucleotide sequence: TGTGCCAGCAGTTTATTGGAGAACTATGGCTACACCTTC. It codes for CASSLLENYGYTF.

This clonotype was detected ten times or more. The chain employs TRBV15 and TRBJ2-5; D possibly corresponds to TRBD2 (5 bases). Germline V lookup: CDR1 LNHNV, CDR2 YYDKDF (reference sequence). The V and J ends lost 1 base and 5 bases respectively, with 11 bases between them. CDR3 length equals 14 residues. The CDR3 region has the DNA TGTGCCACCAGCAGAGGAGGGTTTACTGAGACCCAGTACTTC. Protein sequence: CATSRGGFTETQYF.

At least ten counts were recorded for this clonotype. The chain joins TRBV19 to TRBJ1-2; D remains ambiguous. CDR1 and CDR2 from the germline V gene are LNHDA and SQIVND (reference sequence). The length of the CDR3 is 13 residues. V was pared by 3 bases and J by 4 bases, with 9 bases between. Here the CDR3 DNA reads TGTGCCAGTAGTATCGGGCAGATCTATGGCTACACCTTC. Translation gives CASSIGQIYGYTF. The full variable domain, with the rest looked up from reference TRBV19 and TRBJ1-2, is DGGITQSPKYLFRKEGQNVTLSCEQNLNHDAMYWYRQDPGQGLRLIYYSQIVNDFQKGDIAEGYSVSREKKESFPLTVTSAQKNPTAFYLCASSIGQIYGYTFGSGTRLTVV.

Concerning this clonotype: One end of the junction does not line up with germline, which may come from a read error. The chain employs TRBV29-1 and TRBJ1-2; D gene ambiguous. This CDR3 has 13 residues. CDR1 and CDR2 (germline): SQVTM, ANQGSEA. DNA for the CDR3: TGCAGCGCCGACAAGGGCGCGGACTATCGCTACACCTTC. Protein sequence: CSADKGADYRYTF.

V gene TRBV15 combines with J gene TRBJ1-2; D is perhaps TRBD1 (5 bases). The V end was cut by 0 bases, the J end by 8 bases, with 13 bases between. The CDR3 length is 14 residues. Germline assignment: CDR1 LNHNV and CDR2 YYDKDF (reference sequence). The CDR3 sequence is CATSRDRGTGGYTF. The CDR3 coding sequence is TGTGCCACCAGCAGAGATAGAGGGACCGGGGGCTACACCTTC.

This clonotype was picked up one time. The rearrangement joins TRBV2 to TRBJ1-6, with unresolved D. V lost 7 bases to trimming and J lost 7 bases, with 20 bases between them. This CDR3 has 16 residues. CDR1 SNHLY and CDR2 FYNNEI come from the germline V gene. The CDR3 DNA reads as TGTGCCAGCATCCTCGGACCCCGAAGTCGGAATTCACCCCTCCACTTT. Protein product: CASILGPRSRNSPLHF.

V gene TRBV11-1 combines with J gene TRBJ2-7, with D unclear. V was trimmed by 5 bases and J by 2 bases, leaving 16 bases between them. The germline CDR1 and CDR2 sequences are SGHAT and FQDESV (reference sequence). The CDR3 sequence is 15 residues long. The DNA of the CDR3 is TGTGCCAGCAGCGTTGTGCTAGGGCAGACCTACGAGCAGTACTTC. Protein product: CASSVVLGQTYEQYF.

This clonotype was found a few times. The chain carries TRBV6-6 and TRBJ2-7, with D unresolved. There are 11 residues in the CDR3. Germline assignment: CDR1 MNHNY and CDR2 SVGAGI (reference sequence). The ends were cut back, 7 bases at V and 2 bases at J, with 6 bases in the middle. CDR3: CASTLTYEQYF. As DNA, the CDR3 is TGTGCCAGCACCCTAACCTACGAGCAGTACTTC.

CDR3 nucleotide sequence: TGTGCCAGCAGCGACCAAGGGACTAGCTCGGCACTTTCCACCGGGGAGCTGTTTTTT. Translation gives CASSDQGTSSALSTGELFF. V is TRBV9 and J is TRBJ2-2, with 9 bases matching TRBD2. The CDR3 spans 19 residues. Germline-derived CDR1 and CDR2 are SGDLS and YYNGEE. Trimming took 3 bases from V and 4 from J; bases not matched to a gene: 16.

In its sample, this clonotype was seen many times. This chain links TRBV7-8 with TRBJ1-6, with D unclear. The CDR3 covers 13 residues. The V end was cut by 3 bases, the J end by 12 bases, with 12 bases between. In germline, CDR1 is SGHVS, CDR2 FQNEAQ. Here the CDR3 reads CASSFEARQPLHF. The CDR3 DNA reads TGTGCCAGCAGCTTCGAGGCGAGACAACCCCTCCACTTT.

The chain is built from TRBV5-1 and TRBJ2-7, with D possibly called TRBD1 or TRBD2 (5 bases each). From germline, CDR1 is SGHRS and CDR2 YFSETQ. V was clipped by 4 bases and J by 4 bases, with 18 bases between them. The CDR3 covers 15 residues. The CDR3 protein is CASSKQVGVTYEQYF. The CDR3 region has the DNA TGCGCCAGCAGCAAACAGGTCGGGGTCACGTACGAGCAGTACTTC.

This clonotype came up a few times. The V gene is TRBV7-8, the J gene TRBJ1-6, with unresolved D. CDR3 length: 13 amino acids. Trimming pared 11 bases from V and 10 bases from J, leaving 18 bases between. CDR1 SGHVS and CDR2 FQNEAQ come from the germline V gene. The CDR3: CAWRQQTASPLHF. The CDR3 coding sequence is TGTGCCTGGAGGCAGCAGACGGCGTCACCCCTCCACTTT.

There are many counts of this clonotype. The rearrangement joins TRBV24-1 to TRBJ1-2, with a weak D call TRBD1 (5 bases). V shed 2 bases and J shed 3 bases, with 9 bases lying between them. Germline values: CDR1 KGHDR, CDR2 SFDVKD. The CDR3 consists of 14 residues. CDR3 amino acids: CATSDWLTDYGYTF. The CDR3 region has the DNA TGTGCCACCAGTGATTGGTTGACAGACTATGGCTACACCTTC.

This clonotype was detected only a few times. The chain links TRBV14 to TRBJ2-2; D is uncertain. The V end was cut by 2 bases, the J end by 1 base, with 5 bases between. From germline, CDR1 is SGHDN and CDR2 FVKESK. The CDR3 length is 14 residues. The CDR3 DNA reads TGTGCCAGCAGCCAACTTCTGAACACCGGGGAGCTGTTTTTT. Amino acid sequence: CASSQLLNTGELFF.

Ten or more counts support this clonotype. The chain carries TRBV2 and TRBJ1-1; unclear D gene. Germline CDR1 is SNHLY and CDR2 is FYNNEI. Trimming took off 4 bases at V and 0 bases at J, with 15 bases between the two ends. The CDR3 is 16 residues long. CDR3 in DNA: TGTGCCAGCAGTGGGACCCAACAAATCCTGAACACTGAAGCTTTCTTT. Protein: CASSGTQQILNTEAFF.